Below, 2 T cell receptor beta chains from the same sample are listed, as sequenced in a study of CD4+ T cells in melanoma. TCRdb keeps only in-frame clones here, not all; method: immunoSEQ multiplex PCR. The sample holds about 140,000 clones, around 90% seen once. The receptors were gathered from a human donor with melanoma.

The chain carries TRBV4-1 and TRBJ1-5; the D gene is possibly TRBD1 (5 bases). This CDR3 has 17 residues. Germline loops: CDR1 MGHRA, CDR2 YSYEKL. V dropped 0 bases and J dropped 1 base, with 13 bases sitting between them. The CDR3 loop is CASSQEGVFGSNQPQHF. For the CDR3, the DNA is TGCGCCAGCAGCCAAGAGGGGGTTTTCGGGAGCAATCAGCCCCAGCATTTT.

The chain is built from TRBV28 and TRBJ1-3; the D gene is possibly TRBD1 (6 bases). V lost 6 bases, J lost 0 bases, and 12 bases lay in between. Looked up from germline, CDR1 is MDHEN and CDR2 is SYDVKM. The CDR3 has 15 residues. CDR3 DNA sequence: TGTGCCAGCAGCCCGGACAGCTTCTCTGGAAACACCATATATTTT. As protein: CASSPDSFSGNTIYF.